The 5 T cell receptor beta chains below were found in one sample sequenced in a study of cytomegalovirus exposure and HLA in healthy donors. It was with 60 Vbeta and 13 Jbeta primers that the PCR ran. Generated by immunoSEQ multiplex PCR, the TCRdb table keeps only in-frame clones and is missing some. The sample carries hundreds of thousands of clones, about 79% recorded once. Material for sequencing was PBMCs. The receptors were sampled from a man aged 18 to 30 in good health and CMV-seronegative.

V usage is TRBV30 and J usage is TRBJ1-2; unclear D gene. The CDR3 runs 12 residues. Deletions cut 5 bases from V and 4 bases from J, with 11 bases between. The germline CDR1 and CDR2 sequences are GTSNPN and SVGIG (reference sequence). Here the CDR3 DNA reads TGTGCCTGGGCCTACGGGAGCTATGGCTACACCTTC. Translating it yields CAWAYGSYGYTF.

The chain joins TRBV9 to TRBJ2-1, with D maybe TRBD1 (6 bases). Per germline, CDR1 SGDLS and CDR2 YYNGEE. With 0 bases removed from V and 2 bases from J, the gap between germline ends came to 12 bases. The CDR3 spans 16 residues. The CDR3 DNA reads TGTGCCAGCAGCGTAGGGGGGCGGGCCACCTACAATGAGCAGTTCTTC. As protein: CASSVGGRATYNEQFF.

Written as DNA, the CDR3 is TGTGCCAGCAGCTCCATTCGTGACCCAGGAGGTACCCTCCACTTT. Protein: CASSSIRDPGGTLHF. The chain links TRBV11-3 to TRBJ1-6, with D unresolved. The CDR3 spans 15 residues. Per germline, CDR1 SGHNT and CDR2 YENEEA. Trimming stripped 4 bases from V and 14 bases from J, with 21 bases between.

The V and J genes are TRBV19 and TRBJ2-3; the D gene is possibly TRBD1 (5 bases). The CDR3 covers 16 residues. Germline V gene lookup returns CDR1 LNHDA and CDR2 SQIVND (reference sequence). The V and J ends lost 4 bases and 0 bases respectively, with 14 bases between them. CDR3 in amino acids: CASSTTAILSTDTQYF. CDR3 bases: TGTGCCAGTAGTACGACAGCGATCCTTAGCACAGATACGCAGTATTTT.

The chain employs TRBV29-1 and TRBJ2-5, with D perhaps matching TRBD2 (7 bases). The germline V gene has CDR1 SQVTM and CDR2 ANQGSEA. The CDR3 contains 14 residues. Trimming removed 4 bases at V and 5 bases at J, with 17 bases between. The CDR3 reads CSVARRGGQETQYF. CDR3 coding DNA: TGCAGCGTTGCTCGTAGGGGGGGCCAGGAGACCCAGTACTTC.